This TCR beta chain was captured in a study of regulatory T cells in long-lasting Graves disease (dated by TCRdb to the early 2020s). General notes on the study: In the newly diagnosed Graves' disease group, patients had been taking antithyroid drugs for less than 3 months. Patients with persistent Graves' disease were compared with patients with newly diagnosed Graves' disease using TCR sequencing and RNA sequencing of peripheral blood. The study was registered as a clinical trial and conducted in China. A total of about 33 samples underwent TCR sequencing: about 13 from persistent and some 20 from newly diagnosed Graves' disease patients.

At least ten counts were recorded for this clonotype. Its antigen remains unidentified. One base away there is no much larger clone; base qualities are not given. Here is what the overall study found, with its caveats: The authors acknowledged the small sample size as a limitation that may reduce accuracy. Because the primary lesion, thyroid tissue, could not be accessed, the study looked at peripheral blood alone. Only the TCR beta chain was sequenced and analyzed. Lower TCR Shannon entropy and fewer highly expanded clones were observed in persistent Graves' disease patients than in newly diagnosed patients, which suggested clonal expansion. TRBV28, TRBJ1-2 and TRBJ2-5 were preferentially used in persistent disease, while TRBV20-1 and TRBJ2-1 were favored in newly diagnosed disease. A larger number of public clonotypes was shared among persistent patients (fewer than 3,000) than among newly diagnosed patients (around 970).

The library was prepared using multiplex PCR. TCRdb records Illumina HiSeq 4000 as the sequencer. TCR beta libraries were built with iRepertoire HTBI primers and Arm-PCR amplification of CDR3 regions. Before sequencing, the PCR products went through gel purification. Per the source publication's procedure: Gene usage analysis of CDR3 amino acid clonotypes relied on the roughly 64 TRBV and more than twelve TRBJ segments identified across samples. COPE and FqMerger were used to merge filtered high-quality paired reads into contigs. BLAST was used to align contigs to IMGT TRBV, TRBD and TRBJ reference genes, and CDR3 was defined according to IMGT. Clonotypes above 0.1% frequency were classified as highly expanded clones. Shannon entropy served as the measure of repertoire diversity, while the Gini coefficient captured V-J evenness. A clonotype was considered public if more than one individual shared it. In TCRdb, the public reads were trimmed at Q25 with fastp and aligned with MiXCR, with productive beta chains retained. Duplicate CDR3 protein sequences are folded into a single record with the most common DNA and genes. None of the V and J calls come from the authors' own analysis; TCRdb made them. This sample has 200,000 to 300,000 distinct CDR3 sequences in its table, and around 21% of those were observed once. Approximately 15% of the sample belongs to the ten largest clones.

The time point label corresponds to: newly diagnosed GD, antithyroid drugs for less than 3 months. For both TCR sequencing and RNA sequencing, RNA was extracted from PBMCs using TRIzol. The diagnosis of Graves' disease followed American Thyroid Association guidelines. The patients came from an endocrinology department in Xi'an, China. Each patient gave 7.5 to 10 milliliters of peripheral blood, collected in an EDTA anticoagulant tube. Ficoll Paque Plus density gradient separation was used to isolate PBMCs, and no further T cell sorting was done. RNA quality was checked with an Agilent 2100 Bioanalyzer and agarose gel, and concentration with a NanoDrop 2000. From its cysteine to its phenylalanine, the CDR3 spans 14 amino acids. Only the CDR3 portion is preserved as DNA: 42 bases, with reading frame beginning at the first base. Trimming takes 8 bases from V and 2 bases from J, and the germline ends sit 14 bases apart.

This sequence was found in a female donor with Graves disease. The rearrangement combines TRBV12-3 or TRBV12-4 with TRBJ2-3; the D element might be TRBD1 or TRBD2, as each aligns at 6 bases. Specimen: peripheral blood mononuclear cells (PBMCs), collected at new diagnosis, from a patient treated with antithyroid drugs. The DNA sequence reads TGTGCCAGCGCCCGACGGGGGCCCACAGATACGCAGTATTTT. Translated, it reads CASARRGPTDTQYF.